Listed below are T cell receptor beta chains from one sample, sequenced in a study of blood T cell repertoires in COVID-19. Using immunoSEQ multiplex PCR, the repertoire was profiled, and TCRdb retains in-frame clones only, with some absent. In the table there are some 170,000 clones, around 83% of which are singletons. Sequenced sample: PBMCs or T cells enriched from blood (not recorded which). The receptor set was obtained from a man aged 35 to 55 who had recovered from COVID-19. CDR3s include the opening cysteine and the closing phenylalanine or tryptophan. A D gene is named only where the DNA matches it firmly. Expanded clones are given a class, and other clones once, few, many or no size at all.

d_call clone_size j_call v_call cdr3_nt cdr3_aa
TRBD1 . TRBJ1-4 TRBV7-9 TGTGCCAGCAGCTCCCGGGACAGGGGGCGGTCGTTGAATGAAAAACTGTTTTTT CASSSRDRGRSLNEKLFF
TRBD1 . TRBJ1-2 TRBV6-5 TGTGCCAGCAGTTACTCGACGGACAGGCCAGGCTACACCTTC CASSYSTDRPGYTF
. . TRBJ2-7 TRBV4-1 TGCGCCAGCAGCCAAGTCTCCCCCGGCGGGGCCAACTCCTACGAGCAGTACTTC CASSQVSPGGANSYEQYF
TRBD1 . TRBJ1-1 TRBV4-1 TGCGCCAGCAGCCAGGACAGGGTGGACACTGAAGCTTTCTTT CASSQDRVDTEAFF
. once TRBJ2-7 TRBV5-4 TGTGCCAGCAGCTTAACAGGGATTTCTGGTGAGCAGTACTTC CASSLTGISGEQYF
. . TRBJ1-1 TRBV4-2 TGTGCCAGCAGCCAAGTCCCGACGGGGAACACTGAAGCTTTCTTT CASSQVPTGNTEAFF
. . TRBJ2-5 TRBV5-1 TGCGCCAGCAGCCCTCGACAGTCGGAGACCCAGTACTTC CASSPRQSETQYF
. . TRBJ2-7 TRBV5-1 TGCGCCAGCAGCTTGGGGGCCGTTGGCCCCCCAGTTGGCGAGCAGTACTTC CASSLGAVGPPVGEQYF
. . TRBJ1-6 TRBV27 TGTGCCAGCAGTCCCTTCAGGGGCTGGGTGGATTCACCCCTCCACTTT CASSPFRGWVDSPLHF
TRBD1 . TRBJ2-2 TRBV15 TGTGCCACCAGCAGAGGCGGACAGGGGGCCGGGGAGCTGTTTTTT CATSRGGQGAGELFF
. . TRBJ2-7 TRBV18 TGTGCCAGCTCACCGGGGCTCCCTGAGATAAACTTC CASSPGLPEINF
. . TRBJ1-5 TRBV24-1 TGTGCCACCAGTGATTTAAACAGGCCAAGCAATCAGCCCCAGCATTTT CATSDLNRPSNQPQHF
. . TRBJ1-1 TRBV4-1 TGCGCCAGCAGCCAATGGTGGTCGCAGGACAAAGCTTTCTTT CASSQWWSQDKAFF
TRBD1 few TRBJ2-7 TRBV28 TGTGCCAGCAGTTCTTCCGGGACAGGGGGTGGCGAGCAGTACTTC CASSSSGTGGGEQYF
. . TRBJ2-2 TRBV5-1 TGCGCCAGCACCAGACTAGAAGGTGGTGGCGGGGAGCTGTTTTTT CASTRLEGGGGELFF
. . TRBJ2-3 TRBV28 TGTGCCAGCAGTTTCCGCGGTGGTCCAAGAACCGATACGCAGTATTTT CASSFRGGPRTDTQYF
TRBD1 . TRBJ2-4 TRBV12-3/TRBV12-4 TGTGCCAGCTCTTTTACAGGGGAAAACATTCAGTACTTC CASSFTGENIQYF
. . TRBJ2-7 TRBV6-5 TGTGCCGGAGGACCCACCCCCTACGAGCAGTACTTC CAGGPTPYEQYF
. . TRBJ2-3 TRBV24-1 TGTGCCACCAGTGACCCGACAGGCACAGATACGCAGTATTTT CATSDPTGTDTQYF
. . TRBJ1-3 TRBV15 TGTGCCACCAGCAGTCGTCAAGGGGGCTCTGGAAACACCATATATTTT CATSSRQGGSGNTIYF
. . TRBJ1-5 TRBV9 TGTGCCAGCAGCGCTACAGGGCATAGCAATCAGCCCCAGCATTTT CASSATGHSNQPQHF
TRBD2 . TRBJ2-1 TRBV10-2 TGCGCCAGCAGTGGGGATGGGACTAGCAGCAATGAGCAGTTCTTC CASSGDGTSSNEQFF
. . TRBJ1-4 TRBV7-8 TGTGCCAGCAGCTTAGGGGGGGGCGTATATCATGAAAAACTGTTTTTT CASSLGGGVYHEKLFF
. . TRBJ1-5 TRBV19 TGTGCCAGTACCACCCGACACGACTATAGCAATCAGCCCCAGCATTTT CASTTRHDYSNQPQHF
. . TRBJ2-7 TRBV9 TGTGCCAGCAGCGTAGATATAGAAGCCTACGAGCAGTACTTC CASSVDIEAYEQYF
. once TRBJ1-1 TRBV7-2 TGTGCCAGCAGTTATCGCCGGGGGGAGAGTGAAGCTTTCTTT CASSYRRGESEAFF
. . TRBJ1-2 TRBV24-1 TGTGCCATGTCCCATCCATTATCGAACGGCGGCTATGGCTACACCTTC CAMSHPLSNGGYGYTF
. . TRBJ1-5 TRBV6-2/TRBV6-3 TGTGCCAGCAGCCCCGGGGGATCAGGGTCACATCAGCCCCAGCATTTT CASSPGGSGSHQPQHF
. . TRBJ1-2 TRBV5-4 TGTGCCAGCAGCTTGTTGGGGGCGCCGAACTATGGCTACACCTTC CASSLLGAPNYGYTF
. . TRBJ2-7 TRBV3-1/TRBV3-2 TGTGCCAGCAGCCCACACCCCGACACCCCGCGGGGTTACGAGCAGTACTTC CASSPHPDTPRGYEQYF
TRBD1 . TRBJ2-1 TRBV3-1/TRBV3-2 TGTGCCAGCCGGCCGGGACAGGGGGCGTCCCATGAGCAGTTCTTC CASRPGQGASHEQFF